The following is a TCR beta chain sequence with its context. This clone occurred once. No antigen is known for it. Per-nucleotide qualities are absent, and no much larger clonotype sits a single base away. The CDR3 has 14 amino acids, counting the end cysteine and phenylalanine. CDR3 DNA is the only sequence kept; it has 42 bases, read in frame from the first base. CDR1 and CDR2, per the germline V gene (reference sequence), are GTSNPN and SVGIG. Relative to germline, V is 0 bases shorter and J is 2 bases shorter, with 11 bases between their ends. This entry belongs to a study of cytomegalovirus exposure and HLA in healthy donors (dated by TCRdb to 2016 to 2017). Some background on the complete study: An earlier analysis of approximately 640 of the donors reported about 250 Gb of sequence data and some 120 million unique TCR beta sequences from 150 million to 200 million T cells. HLA typing covered class I and class II loci at four-digit resolution. The study profiled the T cell repertoires of fewer than 850 subjects by immunosequencing and related them to cytomegalovirus serostatus. An early release covering over 500 HLA-typed donors comprised roughly 300 gigabases of sequencing data and tens of millions of unique TCR sequences. In an earlier analysis of about 590 of the donors, high-throughput TCR beta sequencing was used to judge whether each TCR beta V gene segment behaved as functional or pseudogenic. Every discovery cohort repertoire had been produced on one sequencing platform. The aim of the study was to test whether cataloging public T cell receptors could identify signatures of past pathogen exposure. A later genetic analysis used genome-wide SNP genotypes for 398 of the 666 donors, treating that subset as a discovery cohort. Across 300 to 400 genotyped donors of the cohort, an average of approximately 220,000 unique TCR beta nucleotide sequences per donor were sequenced, and around 19% of those sequences were non-productive. A later analysis re-examined previously published TCR beta repertoires from hundreds of donors and added high-resolution HLA genotyping to investigate patterns of TCR occurrence. Alongside the repertoire data, information on donor age, sex, ethnicity and CMV serostatus was compiled. Of the 300 to 450 genotyped donors, roughly 76% were placed in the genetic ancestry cluster associated with self-reported Caucasian donors. Besides the first cohort of hundreds of subjects, a separate validation cohort made up of some 110 different subjects was used. The number of donors typed differed by locus, with about 629-630 for A, B, C, DRB1 and DQB1, around 500 for DQA1, nearly 610 for DPA1, and roughly 450 for DPB1. The study combined high-throughput TCR immunosequencing, statistical association of individual TCRs with disease status, and machine learning to predict cytomegalovirus infection status. Several DR-DQ haplotypes were handled as single units for association and clustering, since linkage in the cohort was strong. The later analysis used no new phenotypic data to find candidate immune exposures, relying instead on TCR beta sequences and their occurrence across donors. General study outcomes and caveats: According to a later analysis, TCR association rates differed among HLA loci, with DRB1 alleles showing the most associated TCRs and HLA-C alleles showing the fewest. According to a later genetic analysis, donors in an Asian-associated ancestry cluster had fewer N-insertions in productive TCRs than the approximately 700-donor mean. Roughly uniform sequencing depth across donors was assumed in presence/absence analyses, although this assumption may not hold. It was suggested by the authors that the approach could potentially be generalized to other disease states and immunological phenotypes. The 87-base-pair reads could not distinguish some IMGT-functional V segments, including TRBV6-2 and TRBV6-3, so those segments were excluded. V-gene and J-gene trimming of TCR beta chains was associated with a missense DCLRE1C variant in a later genetic analysis, and the association was replicated in an independent cohort. Compared with equally common non-associated chains, HLA-associated TCR beta chains in a later analysis were more clonally expanded and had lower generation probabilities. According to a later analysis, most CMV-associated TCR beta chains appeared to be HLA-restricted, and the HLA associations seemed to be driven largely by CMV exposure. A later analysis reported that several top co-occurrence clusters appeared linked to parvovirus B19, influenza, CMV and Epstein-Barr virus. In both the original and validation cohorts, the classifier was reported to diagnose cytomegalovirus status with high specificity and sensitivity. While some public TCRs were present in many individuals, most TCR sequences turned up only very rarely across donors. The study gave a list of some 150 TCR beta chains associated with cytomegalovirus. The earlier analysis of fewer than 750 of the donors excluded fewer than 20 rarely observed V segments, including chromosome 9 orphons, because counts were too low. A further reported finding was that TCR beta sequences accurately predicted the HLA-A and HLA-B alleles for most subjects in the first cohort. The only immune exposure information available for the cohort was CMV serostatus. Strong co-occurrence of HLA alleles, especially DR and DQ, made assigning TCR associations to individual alleles difficult. An earlier analysis of approximately 530 of the donors showed that most TCR beta V segments appeared in productive rearrangements either about 87% or about 30% of the time, which broadly matched IMGT annotations. A group of highly shared sequence variants was considered likely to be a technical artifact of the sequencing pipeline. In this cohort, only TCR beta chains were sequenced, and detectable features were limited by the absence of alpha or paired-chain data. Linkage disequilibrium might explain the correlated functional status among segregating V segments, but an unknown experimental factor could not be ruled out. HLA typing was unavailable for some donors at each locus, so association tests used only the typed subset. Specific HLA alleles were associated with more than 15,000 TCR beta sequences at a false discovery rate of 0.05 in a later analysis. In vitro tests confirmed that a few of the cytomegalovirus-associated TCR beta chains recognize cytomegalovirus antigens.

In total, 630 or so healthy bone marrow donors made up the cohort. All cohort members were sampled while nominally healthy, although unrecorded immune exposures were likely present. The donor was CMV seronegative and was included in the group of about 400 seronegative cohort members. A peripheral blood sample was collected from each donor, and TCR beta sequencing was performed on peripheral blood mononuclear cells. The Qiagen DNeasy Blood Extraction Kit was used to extract genomic DNA from the blood cell samples. Library generation was performed with the immunoSEQ multiplex PCR assay. The multiplex PCR relied on a mix of 60 forward primers for TCR Vbeta segments and 13 reverse primers for TCR Jbeta segments. A multiplex PCR assay on genomic DNA amplified the CDR3 region of rearranged TCR beta genes. The amplified TCR beta libraries were sequenced on the Illumina HiSeq System as 87-base-pair reads. As for the authors' bioinformatics: Across the roughly 640 repertoires, a later analysis counted tens of millions of unique TCR beta chains, roughly 11 million of which were shared by at least two donors. To remove PCR and sequencing errors, raw reads were error-corrected and collapsed into unique sequences using a nearest-neighbor algorithm that merged closely related sequences. Alignment of CDR3 sequences to IMGT reference sequences was used to assign V, D and J gene segments. For a sequence to be retained, a match of at least six nucleotides was required to both a V gene segment and a J gene segment. Rearrangements were called productive when the CDR3 lacked stop codons and stayed in frame with V and J; all others were non-productive. Following IMGT convention, CDR3 was defined as the stretch from the second conserved V-encoded cysteine up to the conserved J-encoded phenylalanine. The earlier analysis of a few hundred of the donors excluded sequences that lacked an unambiguous match to a single V gene segment. In an earlier analysis of about 590 of the donors, a V segment was called functional when productive rearrangements were above 56.7%, and segregating when the standard deviation between donors exceeded 5%. A statistical classification framework was built for diagnosing cytomegalovirus status from the catalog of TCR beta chain sequences. A later analysis assigned V and J genes by comparing TCR nucleotide sequences with IMGT/GENE-DB human TR gene sequences. In a later analysis, CDR3 sequences and most-parsimonious VDJ recombination scenarios were assigned using the TCRdist pipeline. In a later analysis, each TCR beta chain was defined by its CDR3 amino acid sequence together with its V-gene family, and reads without a unique V-gene family were excluded. A later analysis removed roughly 590 highly shared, low-generation-probability nucleotide sequences to deal with suspected cross-contamination and a sequencing artifact. For each public chain, a later analysis derived a clonal expansion index from normalized ranks of inferred template counts within each repertoire. In a later analysis, generation probabilities were computed with a VDJ recombination model fitted to out-of-frame rearrangements, and the resulting probabilities were checked against IGoR. Hypergeometric tests were used in a later analysis to score TCR-TCR, TCR-HLA and TCR-CMV co-occurrence, with a repertoire-size bias correction applied to the TCR pairs. In a later analysis, false discovery rates were estimated by permuting HLA or CMV assignments 20 times. In a later analysis, co-occurring TCRs were grouped with DBSCAN, and TCRdist sequence similarity was added when clustering was performed within HLA-allele-positive subsets. Repertoires with fewer than 30,000 or more than 120,000 public chains, plus five repertoires with anomalous nucleotide sharing, were excluded from co-occurrence clustering. TCRdb retrieved this table from immuneACCESS and kept in-frame rearrangements only. Not all clones are present; in checked studies, unresolved V genes account for under half, and no reason is known for the remainder. D and trimming were read from the DNA, whereas the V and J calls and clone size are those reported in that table. The sample table lists 120,000 to 150,000 clones, roughly 76% of them with a count of one. 0.95% to 1.5% of the sample rests with the top ten.

The chain is made from TRBV30 and TRBJ2-7; TRBD2 is a possible D gene, resting on 6 matching bases. Specimen: PBMCs. This receptor was obtained from a female donor in good health and CMV-seronegative. The nucleotides are TGTGCCTGGAGTGTAGGAGGGAGGACCTACGAGCAGTACTTC. Its protein product is CAWSVGGRTYEQYF.